These 10 T cell receptor beta chains originate from one sample sequenced in a study of technical replicates of blood from several donors. Profiled with immunoSEQ multiplex PCR; TCRdb holds only in-frame clones, not every one. The sample lists about 88,000 clones, approximately 95% occurring once. Source material: T cells isolated from PBMCs. Source of these receptors: a human donor in good health.

As concerns this clone: At one boundary the junction diverges from the germline segment, which might be a read error. The chain uses TRBV6-5 and TRBJ2-2; possibly TRBD2 for D (6 bases). The CDR3 spans 13 residues. The V gene's germline CDR1 is MNHEY and CDR2 SVGAGI. CDR3 coding DNA: TGTGCCAGCAGTTACTTGGAGACCGGGGGGCTGTTTTTT. It specifies CASSYLETGGLFF.

The CDR3 sequence: CASRRILETGRNGNTIYF. As DNA, the CDR3 is TGTGCCAGCAGACGTATCCTTGAAACAGGGCGCAATGGAAACACCATATATTTT. V is TRBV27 and J is TRBJ1-3; a weak D match, TRBD1 (6 bases). The V end lost 6 bases, the J end lost 3 bases, and 24 bases lay between the germline ends. Looked up from germline, CDR1 is MNHEY and CDR2 is SMNVEV (reference sequence). CDR3 length equals 18 residues.

J is TRBJ1-1 and V is TRBV5-1; D is possibly TRBD1 (6 bases). Germline lookup yields CDR1 SGHRS and CDR2 YFSETQ. This CDR3 is built from 13 residues. Trimming stripped 5 bases from V and 2 bases from J, with 10 bases between. The DNA of the CDR3 is TGCGCCAGCAGGTCACAGGGAAACACTGAAGCTTTCTTT. Amino acid sequence: CASRSQGNTEAFF.

The V and J genes are TRBV5-1 and TRBJ1-1; 7 bases align to TRBD1. Germline V gene lookup returns CDR1 SGHRS and CDR2 YFSETQ. Trimming removed 3 bases from V and 8 bases from J; junction bases left unmatched: 4. The CDR3 spans 12 residues. Here the CDR3 DNA reads TGCGCCAGCAGCTGGGACAGATCCGAAGCTTTCTTT. Protein: CASSWDRSEAFF.

V usage is TRBV30 and J usage is TRBJ2-3; D is possibly TRBD1 (6 bases). This CDR3 spans 13 amino acids. Germline CDR1 GTSNPN, CDR2 SVGIG (reference sequence). Trimming cost V 4 bases and J 5 bases, with 13 bases left between them. CDR3 residues: CAWKGGVIDTQYF. DNA of the CDR3: TGTGCCTGGAAAGGGGGAGTCATAGATACGCAGTATTTT.

V and J are TRBV4-2 and TRBJ2-5; the match to TRBD1 covers 7 bases. V shed 3 bases and J 2 bases; nucleotides not matched to a gene: 3. This CDR3 region has 14 residues. CDR1 and CDR2 from the germline V gene are LGHNA and YNFKEQ. CDR3 sequence: CASSHQGQQETQYF. CDR3 nucleotide sequence: TGTGCCAGCAGCCACCAGGGACAGCAAGAGACCCAGTACTTC.

This chain uses TRBV7-6 with TRBJ1-3; tentative D call: TRBD1 (5 bases). Germline CDR1 SGHVS, CDR2 FNYEAQ. The V and J ends lost 7 bases and 3 bases respectively, with 10 bases between them. The CDR3 has 13 amino acids. The CDR3 bases are TGTGCCAGCACCTTGGGACTTGGAAACACCATATATTTT. It encodes CASTLGLGNTIYF.

The chain is built from TRBV18 and TRBJ2-1, with 11 bases that match TRBD2. CDR3 length: 16 amino acids. CDR1 is KGHSH and CDR2 is LQKENI in the germline V gene. Unmatched junction bases numbered 4, after V lost 3 bases and J lost 3 bases. CDR3 sequence reads: CASSPRLAGGYNEQFF. The CDR3 coding sequence is TGTGCCAGCTCACCGAGGCTAGCGGGAGGCTACAATGAGCAGTTCTTC.

The chain recombines TRBV15 with TRBJ2-7; 9 positions agree with TRBD1. Germline V gene sequence: CDR1 LNHNV, CDR2 YYDKDF (reference sequence). The CDR3 runs to 13 residues. J lost 3 bases, V lost 4 bases, and 1 base had no gene match. The CDR3 coding sequence is TGTGCCACCAGCATGGACAGGGGCTACGAGCAGTACTTC. Its translation is CATSMDRGYEQYF.

The gene calls are TRBV28 and TRBJ1-4, with D perhaps matching TRBD1 (5 bases). V was pared by 5 bases and J by 3 bases, with 10 bases between. The length of the CDR3 is 14 residues. CDR1 and CDR2 from the germline V gene are MDHEN and SYDVKM. The CDR3 nucleotides read TGTGCCAGCAGTGCCGGGACTTCTAATGAAAAACTGTTTTTT. Translating gives CASSAGTSNEKLFF.